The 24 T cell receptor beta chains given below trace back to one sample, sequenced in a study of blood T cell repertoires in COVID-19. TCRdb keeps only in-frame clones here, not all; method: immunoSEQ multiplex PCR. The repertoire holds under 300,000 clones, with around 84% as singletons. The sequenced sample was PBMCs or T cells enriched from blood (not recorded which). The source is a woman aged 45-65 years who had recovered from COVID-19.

In DNA form, the CDR3 reads TGTGCCAGCAGCTATGGGGCTAGCACAGATACGCAGTATTTT. This translates into CASSYGASTDTQYF. V gene TRBV7-2 combines with J gene TRBJ2-3, with D perhaps TRBD1 (5 bases). CDR3 length: 14 amino acids. Germline loops: CDR1 SGHTA, CDR2 FQGNSA. V was shortened by 4 bases and J by 0 bases, with 8 bases between the two germline ends.

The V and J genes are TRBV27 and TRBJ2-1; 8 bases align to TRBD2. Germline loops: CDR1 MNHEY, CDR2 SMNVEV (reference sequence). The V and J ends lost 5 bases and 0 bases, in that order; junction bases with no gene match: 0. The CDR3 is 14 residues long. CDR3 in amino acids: CASSTSGSYNEQFF. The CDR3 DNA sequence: TGTGCCAGCAGTACTAGCGGCTCCTACAATGAGCAGTTCTTC.

The CDR3 DNA is TGTGCCAGCAGCTTAACTAGGGCTAACTATGGCTACACCTTC. It translates to CASSLTRANYGYTF. The chain has TRBV7-2 and TRBJ1-2, with D uncertain. Trimming cost V 2 bases and J 0 bases, with 7 bases left between them. CDR1 and CDR2 from the germline V gene are SGHTA and FQGNSA. The CDR3 extends over 14 amino acids.

The CDR3, as DNA: TGTGCCAGTAGTACGACTAGCGGGAGCACTGAGCAGTTCTTC. Amino acid sequence: CASSTTSGSTEQFF. The chain carries TRBV19 and TRBJ2-1; TRBD2 matches at 12 bases. Germline V lookup: CDR1 LNHDA, CDR2 SQIVND (reference sequence). V shed 4 bases and J 9 bases; nucleotides not matched to a gene: 4. The CDR3 is 14 amino acids.

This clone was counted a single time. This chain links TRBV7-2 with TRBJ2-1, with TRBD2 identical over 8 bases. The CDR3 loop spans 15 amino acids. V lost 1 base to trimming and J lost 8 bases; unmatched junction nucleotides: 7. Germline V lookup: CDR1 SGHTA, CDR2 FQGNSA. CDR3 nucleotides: TGTGCCAGCAGCTTAGATGCCGGGAGGGGAGATGAGCAGTTCTTC. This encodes CASSLDAGRGDEQFF.

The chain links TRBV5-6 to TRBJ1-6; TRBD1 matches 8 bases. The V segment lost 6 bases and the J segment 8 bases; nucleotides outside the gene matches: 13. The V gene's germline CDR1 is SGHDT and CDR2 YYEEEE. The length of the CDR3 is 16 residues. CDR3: CASTTGTGIGYSPLHF. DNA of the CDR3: TGTGCCAGCACCACCGGGACAGGAATAGGTTATTCACCCCTCCACTTT. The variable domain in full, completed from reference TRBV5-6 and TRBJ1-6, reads DAGVTQSPTHLIKTRGQQVTLRCSPKSGHDTVSWYQQALGQGPQFIFQYYEEEERQRGNFPDRFSGHQFPNYSSELNVNALLLGDSALYLCASTTGTGIGYSPLHFGNGTRLTVT.

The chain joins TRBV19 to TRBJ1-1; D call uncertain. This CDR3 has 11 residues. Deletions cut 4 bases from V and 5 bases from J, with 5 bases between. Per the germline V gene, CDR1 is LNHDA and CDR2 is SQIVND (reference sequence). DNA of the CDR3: TGTGCCAGTAGTACCGGTACTGAAGCTTTCTTT. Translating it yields CASSTGTEAFF.

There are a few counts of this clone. The CDR3 loop is CASSRRFGLAGHSLTDTQYF. The CDR3 DNA follows: TGTGCCAGCAGCCGCCGTTTTGGACTAGCGGGACATTCCCTCACAGATACGCAGTATTTT. The V and J genes are TRBV28 and TRBJ2-3, with 12 bases fitting TRBD2. V was pared by 6 bases and J by 2 bases, with 18 bases of the junction left unmatched. The CDR3 totals 20 residues. CDR1 is MDHEN and CDR2 is SYDVKM in the germline V gene.

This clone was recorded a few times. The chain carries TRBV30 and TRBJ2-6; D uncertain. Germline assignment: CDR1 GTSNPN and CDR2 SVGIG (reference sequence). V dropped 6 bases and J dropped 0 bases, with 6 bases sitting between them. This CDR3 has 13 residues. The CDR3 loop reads CACSSSGANVLTF. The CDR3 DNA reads TGTGCCTGTAGCAGCTCTGGGGCCAACGTCCTGACTTTC.

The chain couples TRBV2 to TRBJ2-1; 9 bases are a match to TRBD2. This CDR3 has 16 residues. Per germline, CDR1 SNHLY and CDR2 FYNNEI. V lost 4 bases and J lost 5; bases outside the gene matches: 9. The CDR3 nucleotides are TGTGCCAGCAGTGGTTCTAGCGGGAATCTCCACAATGAGCAGTTCTTC. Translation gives CASSGSSGNLHNEQFF.

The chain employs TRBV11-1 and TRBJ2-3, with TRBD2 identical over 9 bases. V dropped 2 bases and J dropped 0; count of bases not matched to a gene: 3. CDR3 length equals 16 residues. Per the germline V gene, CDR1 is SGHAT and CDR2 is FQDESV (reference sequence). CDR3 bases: TGTGCCAGCAGCTTAAATCTAGCGGGAAGCACAGATACGCAGTATTTT. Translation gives CASSLNLAGSTDTQYF.

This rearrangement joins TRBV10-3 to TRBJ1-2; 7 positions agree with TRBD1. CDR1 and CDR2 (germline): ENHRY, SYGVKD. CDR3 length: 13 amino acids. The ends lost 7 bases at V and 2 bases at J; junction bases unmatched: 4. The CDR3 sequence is CAITRDRNYGYTF. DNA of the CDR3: TGTGCCATCACCCGGGACAGAAACTATGGCTACACCTTC.

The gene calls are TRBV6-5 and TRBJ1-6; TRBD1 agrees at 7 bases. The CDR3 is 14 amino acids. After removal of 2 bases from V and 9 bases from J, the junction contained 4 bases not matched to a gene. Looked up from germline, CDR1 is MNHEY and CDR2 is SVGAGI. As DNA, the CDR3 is TGTGCCAGCAGTTACCGAGACAGGGCTTCACCCCTCCACTTT. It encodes CASSYRDRASPLHF.

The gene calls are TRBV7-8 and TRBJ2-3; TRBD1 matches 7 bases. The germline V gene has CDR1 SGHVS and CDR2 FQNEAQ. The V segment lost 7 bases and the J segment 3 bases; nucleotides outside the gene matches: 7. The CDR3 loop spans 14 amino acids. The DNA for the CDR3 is TGTGCCAGCACCAACTTACAGGGGACAGATACGCAGTATTTT. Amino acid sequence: CASTNLQGTDTQYF.

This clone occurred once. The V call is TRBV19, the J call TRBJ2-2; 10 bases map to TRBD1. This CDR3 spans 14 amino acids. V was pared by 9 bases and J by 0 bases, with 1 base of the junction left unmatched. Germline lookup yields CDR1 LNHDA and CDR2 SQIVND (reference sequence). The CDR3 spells CASDRGPNTGELFF. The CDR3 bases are TGTGCCAGCGACAGGGGGCCGAACACCGGGGAGCTGTTTTTT.

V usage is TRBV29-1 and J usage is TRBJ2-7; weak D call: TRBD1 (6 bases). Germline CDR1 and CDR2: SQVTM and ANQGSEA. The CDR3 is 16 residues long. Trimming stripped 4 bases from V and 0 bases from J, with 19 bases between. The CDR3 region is CSVAPTPWGLSYEQYF. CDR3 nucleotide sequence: TGCAGCGTTGCGCCAACCCCCTGGGGGCTCTCCTACGAGCAGTACTTC.

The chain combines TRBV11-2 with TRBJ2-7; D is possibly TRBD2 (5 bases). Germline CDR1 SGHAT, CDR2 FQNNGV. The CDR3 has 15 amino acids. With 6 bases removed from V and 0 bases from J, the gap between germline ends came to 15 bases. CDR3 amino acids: CASSLLYGLSYEQYF. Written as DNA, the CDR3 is TGTGCCAGCAGTCTCTTATACGGACTCTCCTACGAGCAGTACTTC.

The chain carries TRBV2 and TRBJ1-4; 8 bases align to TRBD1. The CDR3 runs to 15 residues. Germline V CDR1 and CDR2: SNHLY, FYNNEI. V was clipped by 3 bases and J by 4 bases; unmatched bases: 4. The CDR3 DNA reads TGTGCCAGCAGTGATGACAGGGGACTTAATGAAAAACTGTTTTTT. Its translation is CASSDDRGLNEKLFF.

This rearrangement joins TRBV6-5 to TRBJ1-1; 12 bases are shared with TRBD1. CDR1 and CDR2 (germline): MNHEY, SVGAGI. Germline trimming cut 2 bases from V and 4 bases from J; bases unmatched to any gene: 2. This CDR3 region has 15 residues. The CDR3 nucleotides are TGTGCCAGCAGTTACACGGGACAGGGGGCCACTGAAGCTTTCTTT. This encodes CASSYTGQGATEAFF.

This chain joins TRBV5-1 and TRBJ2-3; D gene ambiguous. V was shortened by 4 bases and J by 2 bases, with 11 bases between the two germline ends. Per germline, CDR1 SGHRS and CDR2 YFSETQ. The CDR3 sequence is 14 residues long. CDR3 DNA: TGCGCCAGCAGCCCTACCGACTTCACAGATACGCAGTATTTT. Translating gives CASSPTDFTDTQYF.

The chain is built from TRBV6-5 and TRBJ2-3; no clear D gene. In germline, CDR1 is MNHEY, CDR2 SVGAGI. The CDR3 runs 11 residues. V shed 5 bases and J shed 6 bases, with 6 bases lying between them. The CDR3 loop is CASSLEDTQYF. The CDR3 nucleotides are TGTGCCAGCAGTCTAGAGGATACGCAGTATTTT.

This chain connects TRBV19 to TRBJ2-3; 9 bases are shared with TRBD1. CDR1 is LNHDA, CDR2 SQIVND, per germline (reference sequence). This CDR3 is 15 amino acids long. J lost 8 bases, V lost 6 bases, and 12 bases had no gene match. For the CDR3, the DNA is TGTGCCAGTAGAGGGGACAGGGCTGTGTTTGGTACGCAGTATTTT. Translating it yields CASRGDRAVFGTQYF.

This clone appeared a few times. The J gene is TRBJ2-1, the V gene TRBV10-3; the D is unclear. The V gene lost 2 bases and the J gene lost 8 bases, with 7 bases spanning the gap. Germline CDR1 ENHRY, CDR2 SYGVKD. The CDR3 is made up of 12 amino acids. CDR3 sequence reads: CAISENFDEQFF. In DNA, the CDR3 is TGTGCCATCAGTGAGAATTTCGATGAGCAGTTCTTC.

In DNA form, the CDR3 reads TGTGCCAGCTCACCATCGGGAGAGAGTGAGCAGTTCTTC. It specifies CASSPSGESEQFF. The J gene is TRBJ2-1, the V gene TRBV18, with a weak D call TRBD2 (6 bases). The CDR3 length is 13 residues. Trimming removed 2 bases at V and 9 bases at J, with 11 bases between. The germline V gene encodes CDR1 KGHSH and CDR2 LQKENI.